The rows below give T cell receptor beta chains drawn from one sample of a study of T cell responses to AZD1222 COVID-19 vaccine. Data came from immunoSEQ multiplex PCR; TCRdb stores just in-frame clones and leaves some out. The table records roughly 100,000 clones, approximately 84% of them present only once. The sample in question was peripheral blood, obtained on day 0 of AZD1222 vaccination. Receptor source: an adult in good health. CDR3s include the opening cysteine and the closing phenylalanine or tryptophan. The D gene is left open where the match is weak. The listing skips clone size in some rows; elsewhere it reads once, few, many or a size class.

CDR3 length	clone size	V gene	J gene	D gene	CDR3 DNA	CDR3 protein
13	NA	TRBV18	TRBJ2-4	NA	TGTGCCAGCTCGCACGGACGGGAAAACATTCAGTACTTC	CASSHGRENIQYF
17	NA	TRBV19	TRBJ1-5	NA	TGTGCCAGTAGTACCGGGGAGGGGTTTCGGGGGGCTCAGCCCCAGCATTTT	CASSTGEGFRGAQPQHF
15	NA	TRBV11-3	TRBJ1-4	NA	TGTGCCAGCAGCTTTTCGGGGTCTATTAATGAAAAACTGTTTTTT	CASSFSGSINEKLFF
13	few	TRBV19	TRBJ1-1	NA	TGTGCCAGTAGTTTCGGAGGGAACACTGAAGCTTTCTTT	CASSFGGNTEAFF
14	NA	TRBV6-5	TRBJ1-1	TRBD1	TGTGCCAGCAGTATCGCCACAGGGGTCACTGAAGCTTTCTTT	CASSIATGVTEAFF
24	NA	TRBV3-1/TRBV3-2	TRBJ1-5	NA	TGTGCCAGCAGCCCGCAACTGACCGCCGCTATTGAACGGGACACCGACTATAGCAATCAGCCCCAGCATTTT	CASSPQLTAAIERDTDYSNQPQHF
12	NA	TRBV7-8	TRBJ1-2	NA	TGTGCCAGCAGCTTAGTGACGGGCGGCTACACCTTC	CASSLVTGGYTF
18	NA	TRBV24-1	TRBJ2-1	TRBD2	TGTGCCACCAGTGATTTGGGTACGGGGGTAATAGCGGGATCTGAGCAGTTCTTC	CATSDLGTGVIAGSEQFF
14	NA	TRBV6-1	TRBJ2-4	TRBD1	TGTGCCAGCAGTGAGACAGGGTCCAAAAACATTCAGTACTTC	CASSETGSKNIQYF
19	once	TRBV7-9	TRBJ2-1	NA	TGTGCCAGCAGCCACCCGGGGACAAACAGGGTTAACTCCTACAATGAGCAGTTCTTC	CASSHPGTNRVNSYNEQFF
21	few	TRBV4-2	TRBJ2-4	TRBD2	TGTGCCAGCAGCCAAGATCATGGGAGCGGGGGCCTCCCTGGTGGCAAAAACATTCAGTACTTC	CASSQDHGSGGLPGGKNIQYF
15	few	TRBV7-2	TRBJ1-2	NA	TGTGCCAGCAGCTCAGTAGGGGGATCCAACTATGGCTACACCTTC	CASSSVGGSNYGYTF
16	once	TRBV9	TRBJ1-3	TRBD1	TGTGCCAGCAGCCCGCGACAGGGCCACTCTGGAAACACCATATATTTT	CASSPRQGHSGNTIYF
16	NA	TRBV18	TRBJ1-1	NA	TGTGCCAGCTCGCCTGGGGGTATCACGGTGAACACTGAAGCTTTCTTT	CASSPGGITVNTEAFF
14	NA	TRBV5-4	TRBJ1-4	TRBD1	TGTGCCAGCAGCTTGGGAGGGGGCGGTGTTGAACTGTTTTTT	CASSLGGGGVELFF
14	NA	TRBV4-3	TRBJ2-5	NA	TGCGCCAGCAGCCAAGATTCGTACCTGGCGACCCAGTACTTC	CASSQDSYLATQYF
15	few	TRBV5-4	TRBJ1-2	NA	TGTGCCAGCAGTTCGGTATCGGACACGGACTATGGCTACACCTTC	CASSSVSDTDYGYTF
15	NA	TRBV4-2	TRBJ1-2	NA	TGTGCCAGCAGTCCAGACAGACTGGCTAACTATGGCTACACCTTC	CASSPDRLANYGYTF
15	once	TRBV5-6	TRBJ1-6	NA	TGTGCCAGCAGCCCCCGGAGGGGGGCAGGTTCACCCCTCCACTTT	CASSPRRGAGSPLHF
12	NA	TRBV7-9	TRBJ1-2	NA	TGTGCCAGCAGCTTAGACAGACGGGGCTACACCTTC	CASSLDRRGYTF
12	NA	TRBV7-9	TRBJ1-2	NA	TGTGCCAGCAGCGGGGTTGGAGGTGGCTACACCTTC	CASSGVGGGYTF
13	NA	TRBV7-9	TRBJ1-1	NA	TGTGCCAGCAGCTTAGTAGGGAGTGATGAAGCTTTCTTT	CASSLVGSDEAFF
16	once	TRBV6-4	TRBJ2-2	TRBD1	TGTGCCAGCAGTCCCCGACAGGGGACCCCTTCCGGGGAGCTGTTTTTT	CASSPRQGTPSGELFF
14	NA	TRBV3-1/TRBV3-2	TRBJ2-5	NA	TGTGCCAGCAGCCACCCTGGGGGGCTGAAAACCCAGTACTTC	CASSHPGGLKTQYF
14	NA	TRBV18	TRBJ1-1	NA	TGTGCCAGCTCACCACCCTCGACAGTGGGTGAAGCTTTCTTT	CASSPPSTVGEAFF
12	NA	TRBV29-1	TRBJ2-5	NA	TGCAGCGTTGGGAGGGCCCAAGAGACCCAGTACTTC	CSVGRAQETQYF
16	NA	TRBV10-1	TRBJ1-6	NA	TGCGCCAGCTGCGCCACCGAACCGGACAAAAATTCACCCCTCCACTTT	CASCATEPDKNSPLHF
16	NA	TRBV7-9	TRBJ1-6	TRBD1	TGTGCCAGCAGCTTAGACGGGACAGGTGATAATTCACCCCTCCACTTT	CASSLDGTGDNSPLHF
16	NA	TRBV28	TRBJ1-5	NA	TGTGCCAGCAGTTCGGCAGGGGAAGTTAGCAATCAGCCCCAGCATTTT	CASSSAGEVSNQPQHF
14	NA	TRBV10-3	TRBJ1-1	TRBD1	TGTGCCATCAAAGACAGGGGGTTCGGCTCCGAAGCTTTCTTT	CAIKDRGFGSEAFF
14	NA	TRBV24-1	TRBJ1-5	NA	TGTGCCACCAGTGATTCATACAGTCCTTTGCCCCAGCATTTT	CATSDSYSPLPQHF
14	NA	TRBV5-6	TRBJ1-6	TRBD1	TGTGCCAGCAGCCTAGGACAGGGTATTGCACCCCTCCACTTT	CASSLGQGIAPLHF
14	few	TRBV4-3	TRBJ1-2	NA	TGCGCCAGCAGCCAAGTACAGGGCACCTATGGCTACACCTTC	CASSQVQGTYGYTF
15	NA	TRBV5-6	TRBJ1-1	NA	TGTGCCAGCAGCTTGCGGACCCCTATGGGCACTGAAGCTTTCTTT	CASSLRTPMGTEAFF
15	NA	TRBV5-6	TRBJ1-2	NA	TGTGCCAGCAGCTTTCGGGCCAGCCGTAACTATGGCTACACCTTC	CASSFRASRNYGYTF
16	NA	TRBV7-2	TRBJ1-2	NA	TGTGCCAGCAGCTTATATGTACAGGGATCTCACTATGGCTACACCTTC	CASSLYVQGSHYGYTF
15	NA	TRBV4-1	TRBJ2-2	NA	TGCGCCAGCAGCCATTCACGGGACAACACCGGGGAGCTGTTTTTT	CASSHSRDNTGELFF
16	NA	TRBV29-1	TRBJ2-5	NA	TGCAGCGTTGTCGAACATGGGACCCGACCGCAAGAGACCCAGTACTTC	CSVVEHGTRPQETQYF
14	NA	TRBV28	TRBJ1-2	TRBD1	TGTGCCAGCAGTGATTACAGGGGAAACTATGGCTACACCTTC	CASSDYRGNYGYTF
13	NA	TRBV7-9	TRBJ1-1	NA	TGTGCCAGCAGTATCGGGGGGAACACTGAAGCTTTCTTT	CASSIGGNTEAFF
17	NA	TRBV11-3	TRBJ2-3	NA	TGTGCCAGCAGCTCAAGTCACGGCGGGGGCGATCTAGATACGCAGTATTTT	CASSSSHGGGDLDTQYF
14	NA	TRBV6-6	TRBJ1-6	TRBD1	TGTGCCAGCAGGGAGACAGGGAAGGATTCACCCCTCCACTTT	CASRETGKDSPLHF
16	NA	TRBV6-5	TRBJ2-7	TRBD2	TGTGCCAGCAGTTACTCGATTAGCGGGACTTACTACGAGCAGTACTTC	CASSYSISGTYYEQYF